This is a list of T cell receptor beta chains from one sample in a study of regulatory T cells in long-lasting Graves disease. A single record per CDR3 protein comes from TCRdb applying MiXCR to the multiplex PCR reads. Of a few hundred thousand distinct CDR3 sequences listed, 16% were seen once; the top ten hold less than 35%. A further study also used this sample, focusing on T cells in Graves' hyperthyroidism and ophthalmopathy.

Here the sequenced sample was peripheral blood mononuclear cells (PBMCs), taken at new diagnosis, from a patient treated with antithyroid drugs. Source of these receptors: a man between 35 and 55 years old with Graves disease. Both conserved end residues are part of each CDR3.

V	J	CDR3
TRBV20-1	TRBJ2-3	CSAWGWASTSTDTQYF
TRBV24-1	TRBJ2-7	CATSEPQGREQYF
TRBV6-1	TRBJ2-4	CASRVQGMNIQYF
TRBV18	TRBJ2-7	CASSRDSGAYEQYF
TRBV3-1	TRBJ1-3	CASSQDWNRGLSGNTIYF
TRBV6-1	TRBJ2-1	CASSSRQYEQFF
TRBV4-1	TRBJ1-6	CASSQDYLSGASLALHF
TRBV4-1	TRBJ2-3	CASSQVPPGSDTQYF
TRBV28	TRBJ2-7	CASSLDFGTSGGASYEQYF
TRBV9	TRBJ2-3	CASSVGVVRQDTQYF
TRBV28	TRBJ2-6	CASSTAPGALQGANVLTF
TRBV7-2	TRBJ2-1	CASSLDMGNEQFF
TRBV6-1	TRBJ2-5	CASSESGGGRLVYQETQYF
TRBV12-3/TRBV12-4	TRBJ1-2	CASSFPGTAGYTF
TRBV7-3	TRBJ2-7	CASSPVRGDEQYF
TRBV3-1	TRBJ2-5	CASSQDTGHQETQYF
TRBV5-1	TRBJ2-2	CASSLTPQTANTGELFF
TRBV15	TRBJ2-2	CATSRVRGIRDYENTGELFF
TRBV5-1	TRBJ2-2	CASSLIGAVNTGELFF
TRBV2	TRBJ1-5	CASSKQRYSNQPQHF
TRBV2	TRBJ2-7	CASTTGQGAYEQYF
TRBV5-1	TRBJ1-4	CASSFGGNEKLFF
TRBV12-3/TRBV12-4	TRBJ1-4	CASSLGTGDNEKLFF
TRBV4-2	TRBJ1-4	CASSQGLSAGLNEKLFF
TRBV20-1	TRBJ1-4	CSATDRGNEKLFF
TRBV5-1	TRBJ2-7	CASSLEGVEGEQYF
TRBV7-9	TRBJ2-2	CASTRAVRTGELFF
TRBV18	TRBJ2-7	CASSQSGDRIDEQYF
TRBV20-1	TRBJ1-5	CSAVDGNSNQPQHF
TRBV24-1	TRBJ2-1	CATSDLKRGTDNEQFF
TRBV30	TRBJ1-6	CAWSLEQGWSPLHF
TRBV4-2	.	CASSQDRGRGQETQYF
TRBV6-2/TRBV6-3	TRBJ2-1	CASSYHQQGNEQFF
TRBV5-4	TRBJ2-4	CASRDDRAVQNIQYF
TRBV28	TRBJ1-2	CASSLVGTGHYGYTF
TRBV6-2/TRBV6-3	TRBJ2-1	CASRPAWRNEQFF
TRBV2	TRBJ2-3	CASSPVHRVQYF
TRBV7-9	TRBJ1-5	CASSSAGGANQPQHF
TRBV15	TRBJ1-5	CATSRDLADQPQHF
TRBV28	TRBJ2-7	CASSFFGTGAYEQYF
TRBV6-2/TRBV6-3	TRBJ2-7	CASSYSTGVTAGRWGEQYF
TRBV7-2	TRBJ1-4	CASSLGSEANEKLFF
TRBV6-4	TRBJ2-7	CASSTIRDDSSYEQYF
TRBV10-2	TRBJ1-1	CASSYSAIRAEAFF
TRBV9	TRBJ2-2	CASSAGQLDTGELFF
TRBV12-3/TRBV12-4	TRBJ1-1	CASSFLKEAFF
TRBV10-3	TRBJ2-2	CAIRTSGTGDTGELFF
TRBV5-1	TRBJ2-3	CASSLSGVPRDTQYF